The 3 T cell receptor beta chains listed next were all sequenced from one sample in a study of blood T cells in healthy people across ages. A second roughly 6 to 12 cycle PCR used barcoded and J-beta primers. TCRdb passed the 5' RACE reads through MiXCR, listing each CDR3 protein once. The repertoire has 790,000 or so distinct CDR3 sequences, about half of them found once; the top ten carry roughly 18%. Sequencing used blood. All receptors come from an elderly man in good health.

This clonotype was seen only a few times. The CDR3 bases are TGTGCCAGCACCCTTGAACAGGGAAGCTACAATGAGCAGTTCTTC. Encoded protein: CASTLEQGSYNEQFF. The chain carries TRBV9 and TRBJ2-1, with a possible D match to TRBD1 (6 bases). Germline V gene sequence: CDR1 SGDLS, CDR2 YYNGEE. Deletions cut 6 bases from V and 3 bases from J, with 16 bases between. The CDR3 has 15 amino acids.

A few counts support this clonotype. The J gene is TRBJ2-1, the V gene TRBV5-1, with 7 bases identical to TRBD2. Trimming cost V 0 bases and J 2 bases; bases outside gene matches: 5. The CDR3 extends over 16 amino acids. Germline CDR1 reads SGHRS; CDR2 reads YFSETQ. As DNA, the CDR3 is TGCGCCAGCAGCTTGGTGGCTAGCGGCGCCTACAATGAGCAGTTCTTC. This gives the protein CASSLVASGAYNEQFF.

The chain uses TRBV7-2 and TRBJ1-5, with 9 bases that match TRBD1. The CDR3 contains 17 residues. After removal of 3 bases from V and 5 bases from J, the junction contained 11 bases not matched to a gene. Germline-derived CDR1 and CDR2 are SGHTA and FQGNSA. CDR3 sequence (DNA): TGTGCCAGCAGCTTGACAGGGGGTGGCCTCCTCGATCAGCCCCAGCATTTT. It translates to CASSLTGGGLLDQPQHF.